Below, one T cell receptor (beta chain) is given with its context. Time point of the sample: blood 4 weeks post-SBRT, at nephrectomy. The treatment is: 15 Gy SBRT to primary tumor, nephrectomy 4 weeks later. Sequencing was performed with immunoSEQ multiplex PCR; in TCRdb, only in-frame clones are kept and a portion is missing. This table has around 180,000 clones, about nine tenths appearing once. Trimming stripped 7 bases from V and 5 bases from J, with 20 bases between. CDR3 length: 16 amino acids. Germline CDR1 is SGHTA and CDR2 is FQGTGA. The data were obtained in a study of radiation and T cells in renal cell carcinoma.

The sample was blood, taken from a patient whose treatment included radiotherapy and nephrectomy. The sequence was collected from a woman between 50 and 59 years old with renal cell carcinoma. This chain uses TRBV7-3 with TRBJ1-4, with D perhaps matching TRBD1 (5 bases). The CDR3: CASTFSIPGPNEKLFF. In DNA form, the CDR3 reads TGTGCCAGCACCTTCTCTATACCGGGACCAAATGAAAAACTGTTTTTT.